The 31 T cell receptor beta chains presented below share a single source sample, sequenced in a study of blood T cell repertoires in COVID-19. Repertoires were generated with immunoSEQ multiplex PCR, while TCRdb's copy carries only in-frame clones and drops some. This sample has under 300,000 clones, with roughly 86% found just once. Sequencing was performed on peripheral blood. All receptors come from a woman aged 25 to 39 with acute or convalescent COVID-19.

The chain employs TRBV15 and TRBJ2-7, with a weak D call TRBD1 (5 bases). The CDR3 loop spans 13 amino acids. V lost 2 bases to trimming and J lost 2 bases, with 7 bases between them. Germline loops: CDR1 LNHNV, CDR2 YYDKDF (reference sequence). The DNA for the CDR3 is TGTGCCACCAGCAGAAGGGGCGCCTACGAGCAGTACTTC. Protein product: CATSRRGAYEQYF.

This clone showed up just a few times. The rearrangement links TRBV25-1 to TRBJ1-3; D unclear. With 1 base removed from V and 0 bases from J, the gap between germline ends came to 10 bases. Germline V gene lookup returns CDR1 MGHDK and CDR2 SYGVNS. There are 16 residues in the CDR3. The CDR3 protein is CASSESHGDSGNTIYF. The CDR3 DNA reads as TGTGCCAGCAGTGAATCACACGGAGACTCTGGAAACACCATATATTTT.

In nucleotides, the CDR3 is TGTGCCAGCAGCACGCTAGCGGGAGGTGACAATGAGCAGTTCTTC. Translation gives CASSTLAGGDNEQFF. The chain has TRBV3-1 (or the pseudogene TRBV3-2) and TRBJ2-1, with 11 bases fitting TRBD2. The CDR3 runs to 15 residues. V shed 5 bases and J 5 bases; nucleotides not matched to a gene: 5. Germline CDR1 is LGHDT and CDR2 is YNNKEL (reference sequence).

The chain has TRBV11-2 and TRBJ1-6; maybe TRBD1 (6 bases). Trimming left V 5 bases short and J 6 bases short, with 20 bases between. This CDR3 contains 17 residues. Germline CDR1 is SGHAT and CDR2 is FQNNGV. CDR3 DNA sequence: TGTGCCAGCAGCCTGAGCAGGGGAACCCTAATTAATTCACCCCTCCACTTT. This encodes CASSLSRGTLINSPLHF.

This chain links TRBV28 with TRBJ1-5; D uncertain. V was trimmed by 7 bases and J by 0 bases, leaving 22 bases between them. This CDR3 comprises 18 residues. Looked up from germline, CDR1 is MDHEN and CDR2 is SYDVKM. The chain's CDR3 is CASKSWILREISNQPQHF. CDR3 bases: TGTGCCAGCAAAAGCTGGATCTTAAGGGAGATTAGCAATCAGCCCCAGCATTTT.

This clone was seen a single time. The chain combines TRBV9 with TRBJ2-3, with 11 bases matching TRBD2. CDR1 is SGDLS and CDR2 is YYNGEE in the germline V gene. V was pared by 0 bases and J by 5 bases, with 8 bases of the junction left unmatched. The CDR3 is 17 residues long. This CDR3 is CASSVDTSGSKLDTQYF. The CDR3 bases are TGTGCCAGCAGCGTAGATACTAGCGGGAGTAAGTTAGATACGCAGTATTTT.

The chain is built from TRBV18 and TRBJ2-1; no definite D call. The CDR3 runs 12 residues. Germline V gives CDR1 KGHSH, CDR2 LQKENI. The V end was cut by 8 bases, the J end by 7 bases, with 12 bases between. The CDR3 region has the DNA TGTGCCAGCACCTCCGAACAAAATGAGCAGTTCTTC. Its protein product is CASTSEQNEQFF.

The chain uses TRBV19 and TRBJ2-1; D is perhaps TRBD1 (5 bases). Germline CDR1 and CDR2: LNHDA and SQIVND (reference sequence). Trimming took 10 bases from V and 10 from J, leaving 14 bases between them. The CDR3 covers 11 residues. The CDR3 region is CATEQAWEQFF. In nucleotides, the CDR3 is TGTGCCACCGAACAGGCATGGGAGCAGTTCTTC.

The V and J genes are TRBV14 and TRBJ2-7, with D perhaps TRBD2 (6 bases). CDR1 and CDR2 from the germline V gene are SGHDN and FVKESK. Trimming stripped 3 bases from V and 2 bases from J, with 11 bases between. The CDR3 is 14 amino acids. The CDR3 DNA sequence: TGTGCCAGCAGCCACAGCGGGTCAACCTACGAGCAGTACTTC. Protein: CASSHSGSTYEQYF.

The CDR3 DNA reads TGTGCCTGGACCCCCGGTGCGGTATACAATGAGCAGTTCTTC. Its protein product is CAWTPGAVYNEQFF. J is TRBJ2-1 and V is TRBV30; D is uncertain. Looked up from germline, CDR1 is GTSNPN and CDR2 is SVGIG (reference sequence). Trimming shortened V by 4 bases and J by 4 bases, and 14 bases separated the two germline ends. The CDR3 contains 14 residues.

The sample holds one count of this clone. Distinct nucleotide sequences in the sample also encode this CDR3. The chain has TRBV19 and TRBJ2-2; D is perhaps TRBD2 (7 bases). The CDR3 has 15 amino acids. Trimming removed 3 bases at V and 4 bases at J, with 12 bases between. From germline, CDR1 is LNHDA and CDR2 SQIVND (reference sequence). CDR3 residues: CASSIGGRGTGELFF. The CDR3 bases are TGTGCCAGTAGTATCGGGGGGCGAGGCACCGGGGAGCTGTTTTTT.

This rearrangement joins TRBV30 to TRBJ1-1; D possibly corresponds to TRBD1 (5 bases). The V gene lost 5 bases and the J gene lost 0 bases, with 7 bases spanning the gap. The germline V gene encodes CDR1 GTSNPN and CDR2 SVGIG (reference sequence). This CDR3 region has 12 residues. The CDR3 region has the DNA TGTGCCTGGGACAGTTTGAACACTGAAGCTTTCTTT. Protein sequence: CAWDSLNTEAFF.

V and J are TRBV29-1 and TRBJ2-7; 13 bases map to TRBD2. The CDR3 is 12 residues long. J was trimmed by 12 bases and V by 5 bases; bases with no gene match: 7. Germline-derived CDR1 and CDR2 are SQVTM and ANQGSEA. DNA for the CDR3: TGCAGCGTTACCCGGACTAGCGGGAGTAGGTACTTC. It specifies CSVTRTSGSRYF.

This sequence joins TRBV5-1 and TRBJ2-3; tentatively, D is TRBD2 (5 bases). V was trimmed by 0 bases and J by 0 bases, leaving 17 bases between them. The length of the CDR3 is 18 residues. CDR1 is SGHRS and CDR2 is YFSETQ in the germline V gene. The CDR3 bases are TGCGCCAGCAGCTTGGGTGTCGGTACGGGGTCTAGCACAGATACGCAGTATTTT. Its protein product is CASSLGVGTGSSTDTQYF.

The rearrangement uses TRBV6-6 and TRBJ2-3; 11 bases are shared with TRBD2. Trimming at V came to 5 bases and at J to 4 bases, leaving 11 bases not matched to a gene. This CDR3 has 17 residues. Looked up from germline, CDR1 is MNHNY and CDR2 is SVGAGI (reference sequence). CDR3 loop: CASSRPTSGVGSDTQYF. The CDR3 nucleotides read TGTGCCAGCAGTCGCCCGACTAGCGGGGTGGGGTCAGATACGCAGTATTTT.

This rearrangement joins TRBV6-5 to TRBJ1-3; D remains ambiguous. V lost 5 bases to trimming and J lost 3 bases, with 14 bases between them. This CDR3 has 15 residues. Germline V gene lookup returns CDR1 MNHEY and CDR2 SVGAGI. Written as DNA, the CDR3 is TGTGCCAGCAGTCGGGGTGGTGTGGGTGGAAACACCATATATTTT. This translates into CASSRGGVGGNTIYF.

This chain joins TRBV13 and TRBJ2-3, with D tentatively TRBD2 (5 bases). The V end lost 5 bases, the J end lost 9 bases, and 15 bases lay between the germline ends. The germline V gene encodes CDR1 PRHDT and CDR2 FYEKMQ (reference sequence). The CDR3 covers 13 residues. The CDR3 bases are TGTGCCAGCAGCCTCCTAGCAGGAGAGACGCAGTATTTT. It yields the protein CASSLLAGETQYF. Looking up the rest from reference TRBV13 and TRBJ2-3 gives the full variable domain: AAGVIQSPRHLIKEKRETATLKCYPIPRHDTVYWYQQGPGQDPQFLISFYEKMQSDKGSIPDRFSAQQFSDYHSELNMSSLELGDSALYFCASSLLAGETQYFGPGTRLTVL.

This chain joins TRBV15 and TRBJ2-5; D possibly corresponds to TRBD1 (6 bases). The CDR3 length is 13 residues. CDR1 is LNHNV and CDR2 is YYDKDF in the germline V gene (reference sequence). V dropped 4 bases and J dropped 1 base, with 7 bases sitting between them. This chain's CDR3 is CATSTTGQETQYF. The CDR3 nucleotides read TGTGCCACCAGCACGACAGGCCAAGAGACCCAGTACTTC.

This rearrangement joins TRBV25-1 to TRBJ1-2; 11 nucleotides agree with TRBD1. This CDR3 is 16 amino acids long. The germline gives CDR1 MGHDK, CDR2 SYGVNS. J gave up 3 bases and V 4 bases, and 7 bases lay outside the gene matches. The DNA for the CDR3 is TGTGCCAGCAGTGGCGGGACAGGGGGGCTGGACTATGGCTACACCTTC. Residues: CASSGGTGGLDYGYTF.

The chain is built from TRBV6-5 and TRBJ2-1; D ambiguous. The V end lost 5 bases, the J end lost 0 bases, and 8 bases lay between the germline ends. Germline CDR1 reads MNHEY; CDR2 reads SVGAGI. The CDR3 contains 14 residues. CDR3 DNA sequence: TGTGCCAGCAGTCCCGCGAGCTCCTACAATGAGCAGTTCTTC. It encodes CASSPASSYNEQFF.

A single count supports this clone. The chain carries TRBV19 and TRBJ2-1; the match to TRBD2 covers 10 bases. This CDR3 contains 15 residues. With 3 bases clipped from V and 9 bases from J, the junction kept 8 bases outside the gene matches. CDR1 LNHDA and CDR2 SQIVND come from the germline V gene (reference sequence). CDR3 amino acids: CASSILAGAPSEQFF. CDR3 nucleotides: TGTGCCAGTAGTATCCTAGCGGGAGCCCCCAGTGAGCAGTTCTTC.

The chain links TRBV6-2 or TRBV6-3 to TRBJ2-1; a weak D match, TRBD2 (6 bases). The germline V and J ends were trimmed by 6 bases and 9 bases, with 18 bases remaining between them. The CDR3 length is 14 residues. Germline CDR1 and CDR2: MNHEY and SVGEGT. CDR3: CASSRTAGYFEQFF. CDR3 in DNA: TGTGCCAGCAGCCGTACTGCGGGGTATTTTGAGCAGTTCTTC.

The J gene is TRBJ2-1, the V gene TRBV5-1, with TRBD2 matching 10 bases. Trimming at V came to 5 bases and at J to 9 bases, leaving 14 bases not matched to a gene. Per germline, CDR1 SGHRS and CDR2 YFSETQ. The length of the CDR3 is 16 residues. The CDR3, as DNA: TGCGCCAGCAGATTAACTAGCGGGAACCCCCTGGGTGAGCAGTTCTTC. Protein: CASRLTSGNPLGEQFF.

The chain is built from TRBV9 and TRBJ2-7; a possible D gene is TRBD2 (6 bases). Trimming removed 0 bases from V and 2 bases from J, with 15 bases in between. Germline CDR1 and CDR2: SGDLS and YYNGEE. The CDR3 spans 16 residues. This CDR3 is CASSVDPGEPTYEQYF. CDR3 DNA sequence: TGTGCCAGCAGCGTAGATCCGGGAGAACCAACCTACGAGCAGTACTTC.

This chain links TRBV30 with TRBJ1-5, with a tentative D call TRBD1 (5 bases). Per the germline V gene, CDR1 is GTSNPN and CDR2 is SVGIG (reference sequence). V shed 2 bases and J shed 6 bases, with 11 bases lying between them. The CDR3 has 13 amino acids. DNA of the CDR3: TGTGCCTGGAGTCACCAGGGAACTCAGCCCCAGCATTTT. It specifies CAWSHQGTQPQHF.

CDR3 coding DNA: TGTGCCAGCAGCTTAGTCGCGGGGGGAGTTAATTCACCCCTCCACTTT. Translated, it gives CASSLVAGGVNSPLHF. The V call is TRBV7-9, the J call TRBJ1-6; D is possibly TRBD1 (5 bases). Germline CDR1 is SEHNR and CDR2 is FQNEAQ (reference sequence). V was clipped by 1 base and J by 6 bases, with 13 bases between them. The CDR3 runs to 16 residues.

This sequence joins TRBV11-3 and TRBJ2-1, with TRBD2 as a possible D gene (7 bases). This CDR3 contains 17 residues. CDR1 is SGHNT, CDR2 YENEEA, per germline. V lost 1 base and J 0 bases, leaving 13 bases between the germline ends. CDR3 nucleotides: TGTGCCAGCAGCTTAGGGTCAGCGGGACACTCCTACAATGAGCAGTTCTTC. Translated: CASSLGSAGHSYNEQFF.

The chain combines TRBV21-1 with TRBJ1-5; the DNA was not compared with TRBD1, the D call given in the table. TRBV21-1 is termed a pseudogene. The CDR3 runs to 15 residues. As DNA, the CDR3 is TGTGCCAGCAGCGCCCAGGGGTCCGATGGTCAGCCCCAGCATTTT. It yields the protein CASSAQGSDGQPQHF.

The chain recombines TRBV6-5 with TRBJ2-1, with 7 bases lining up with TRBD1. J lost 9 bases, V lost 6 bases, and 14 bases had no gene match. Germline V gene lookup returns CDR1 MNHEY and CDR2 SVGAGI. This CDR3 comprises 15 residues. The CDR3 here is CASSLKIITGVEQFF. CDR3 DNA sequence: TGTGCCAGCAGCCTAAAGATAATTACAGGGGTTGAGCAGTTCTTC.

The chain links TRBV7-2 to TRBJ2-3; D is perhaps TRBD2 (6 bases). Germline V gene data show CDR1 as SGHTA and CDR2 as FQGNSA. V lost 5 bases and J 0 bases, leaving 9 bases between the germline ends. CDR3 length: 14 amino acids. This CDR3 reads CASSASGSTDTQYF. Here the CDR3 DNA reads TGTGCCAGCAGCGCGAGCGGGAGCACAGATACGCAGTATTTT.

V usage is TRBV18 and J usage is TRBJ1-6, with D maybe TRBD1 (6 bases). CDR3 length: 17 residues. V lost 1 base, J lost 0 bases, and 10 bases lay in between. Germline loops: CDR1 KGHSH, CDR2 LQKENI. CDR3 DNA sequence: TGTGCCAGCTCACCACTTTGGACAGCCTCCTATAATTCACCCCTCCACTTT. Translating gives CASSPLWTASYNSPLHF. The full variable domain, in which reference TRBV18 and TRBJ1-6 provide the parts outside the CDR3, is NAGVMQNPRHLVRRRGQEARLRCSPMKGHSHVYWYRQLPEEGLKFMVYLQKENIIDESGMPKERFSAEFPKEGPSILRIQQVVRGDSAAYFCASSPLWTASYNSPLHFGNGTRLTVT.